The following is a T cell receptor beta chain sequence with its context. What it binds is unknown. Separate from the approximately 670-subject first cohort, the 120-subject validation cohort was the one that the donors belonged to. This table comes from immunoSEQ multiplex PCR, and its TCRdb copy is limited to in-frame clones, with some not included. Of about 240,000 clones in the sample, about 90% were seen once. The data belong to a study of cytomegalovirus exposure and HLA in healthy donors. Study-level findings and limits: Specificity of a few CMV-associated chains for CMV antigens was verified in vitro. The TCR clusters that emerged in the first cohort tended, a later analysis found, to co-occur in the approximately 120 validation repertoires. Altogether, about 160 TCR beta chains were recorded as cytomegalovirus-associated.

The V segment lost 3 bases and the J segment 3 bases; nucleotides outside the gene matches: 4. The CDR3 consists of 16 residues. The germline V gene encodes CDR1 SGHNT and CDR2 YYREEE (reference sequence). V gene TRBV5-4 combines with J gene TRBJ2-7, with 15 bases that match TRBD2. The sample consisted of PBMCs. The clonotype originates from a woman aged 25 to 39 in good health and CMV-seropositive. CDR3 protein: CASSWEGLAGGYEQYF. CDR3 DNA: TGTGCCAGCAGCTGGGAGGGACTAGCGGGAGGCTACGAGCAGTACTTC.